What follows are 14 T cell receptor beta chains derived from one specimen sequenced in a study of T cells expressing NK-cell markers. TCRdb re-called the 5' RACE reads and gives one entry per CDR3 protein, without DNA. The sample has about 460,000 distinct CDR3 sequences. The sequencing sample was made of blood T cells: a sorted CD56 or NKG2C T cell subset, CD4+ or CD8+ T cells, or bulk PBMC T cells (not recorded which). These TCRs come from a woman aged 45-65 years in good health.

This rearrangement joins TRBV4-1 to TRBJ1-1; the D call from TCRdb, TRBD1, cannot be confirmed without DNA. Looked up from germline, CDR1 is MGHRA and CDR2 is YSYEKL. CDR3 length: 16 residues. CDR3 protein: CASSLWGTGSDTEAFF.

This rearrangement joins TRBV4-2 to TRBJ1-3; as DNA is missing, the TRBD1 call by TCRdb cannot be tested. Germline loops: CDR1 LGHNA, CDR2 YNFKEQ. The CDR3 covers 17 residues. The CDR3 here is CASSQRDAGLSGNTIYF.

This sequence joins TRBV29-1 and TRBJ2-1. This CDR3 spans 12 amino acids. CDR1 is SQVTM and CDR2 is ANQGSEA in the germline V gene. CDR3 loop: CSVEELRNEQFF.

The chain employs TRBV5-1 and TRBJ2-5; TCRdb indicates TRBD2, and absent DNA this call remains unverified. The CDR3 extends over 15 amino acids. Germline V lookup: CDR1 SGHRS, CDR2 YFSETQ. Here the CDR3 reads CASSSQSGNQETQYF.

V is TRBV12-3 or TRBV12-4 and J is TRBJ2-5; TCRdb reports TRBD2, a call that lacks DNA to check it against. This CDR3 spans 15 amino acids. CDR3: CASSPTSGIKETQYF.

The chain's CDR3 is CASSQSTTDNEQFF. The chain is built from TRBV23-1 and TRBJ2-1. TRBV23-1 is identified as an open reading frame with a role that is uncertain. The CDR3 length is 14 residues.

The chain has TRBV11-2 and TRBJ2-6. The CDR3 covers 16 residues. Per the germline V gene, CDR1 is SGHAT and CDR2 is FQNNGV. The CDR3: CASSPHGNSGANVLTF.

The chain uses TRBV27 and TRBJ2-5; TCRdb's D call, TRBD1, is unchecked because there is no DNA. Germline values: CDR1 MNHEY, CDR2 SMNVEV (reference sequence). The CDR3 is 16 amino acids. Here the CDR3 reads CASSLFGGAFQETQYF.

The chain couples TRBV4-2 to TRBJ2-3; checking the TCRdb D call of TRBD1 is not possible without DNA. The CDR3 totals 13 residues. The V gene's germline CDR1 is LGHNA and CDR2 YNFKEQ. CDR3 sequence: CASSQGGDPLSYF.

This rearrangement joins TRBV20-1 to TRBJ1-5; lacking DNA, the TRBD1 call made by TCRdb goes unchecked. Per germline, CDR1 DFQATT and CDR2 SNEGSKA (reference sequence). The CDR3 contains 14 residues. The CDR3 protein is CSAQTGGSNQPQHF.

The genes are TRBV9 and TRBJ2-1; TCRdb's D call of TRBD2 is untestable without DNA. This CDR3 is built from 13 residues. Germline V gene data show CDR1 as SGDLS and CDR2 as YYNGEE. The CDR3 loop is CASSLRLADEQFF.

The rearrangement joins TRBV24-1 to TRBJ2-3; no DNA is available, so the TRBD1 call from TCRdb remains unchecked. Germline V gene data show CDR1 as KGHDR and CDR2 as SFDVKD. The length of the CDR3 is 14 residues. The CDR3 is CATSEHRATDTQYF.

The gene calls are TRBV9 and TRBJ2-1; the TCRdb call, TRBD2, lacks DNA for checking. CDR1 SGDLS and CDR2 YYNGEE come from the germline V gene. The CDR3 has 16 residues. CDR3 sequence reads: CASSVGVAGVYNEQFF.

The V and J genes are TRBV5-1 and TRBJ2-7. In germline, CDR1 is SGHRS, CDR2 YFSETQ. The CDR3 covers 14 residues. This chain's CDR3 is CASRRLGSHNEQYF.